This record concerns one TCR beta chain sequence. The antigen it binds to is not known. Base-call qualities are not available, and no considerably larger clone is one nucleotide away. Patients with a history of autoimmune disease or receiving systemic immunosuppression were excluded from the trial. Peripheral blood for TCR sequencing was collected from all dose cohorts at baseline, on cycle 4 day 1, and on cycle 7 day 1. Samples came from an open-label, multicenter, first-in-human phase I dose-escalation trial of ivuxolimab. Adults with locally advanced or metastatic melanoma, renal cell, hepatocellular, or head and neck squamous cell carcinoma were enrolled in the trial. Before TCR sequencing, CD4+ T cells and CD8+ T cells were sorted from peripheral blood as separate populations. This specimen belongs to a study of OX40 agonist ivuxolimab in advanced cancers. Looking at the study overall: Ivuxolimab, which targeted the costimulatory receptor OX40 (CD134), was an agonistic, fully human IgG2 monoclonal antibody. Intravenous ivuxolimab was administered to patients every 2 weeks at six dose levels: 0.01, 0.1, 0.3, 1.5, 3 and 10 mg/kg. Of the 52 patients in dose escalation, around 19 had hepatocellular carcinoma, around 15 had melanoma, 9 had renal cell carcinoma and 9 had head and neck cancer. In the dose-escalation cohort, 75% to 90% of patients were male, and the mean age was roughly 60 years with a range of roughly 23 to 79. Patients were allowed to have had prior anti-PD-1, anti-PD-L1 or anti-CTLA-4 therapy, and approximately 40% of the dose-escalation patients had been treated with checkpoint inhibitors. Three dose-escalation patients achieved partial responses, one with hepatocellular carcinoma and two with cutaneous melanoma. Peripheral TCRbeta sequencing was intended to test whether TCR sequence diversity was altered and clonal T-cell expansion was caused by ivuxolimab. The paper covers the monotherapy dose-escalation part of the phase I ivuxolimab trial, which included N ≈ 50 patients.

From the cysteine up to the phenylalanine, the CDR3 has a length of 16 residues. The entry retains the CDR3 DNA only, 48 bases that are in frame from base 1. Deletion took 4 bases off V and 1 base off J, with a span of 17 bases between the germline ends. For CDR1 and CDR2, the germline V gene lists SGHAT and FQNNGV. For sequencing of the TCRbeta CDR3 region, genomic DNA was extracted from the sorted cells. The immunoSEQ Assay was used for sequencing of TCRbeta CDR3 regions. TCRdb carries this immuneACCESS record with in-frame sequences only. Its versions omit some clonotypes, under half of them owing to an unresolved V gene in the studies checked, with the rest unexplained. The sample table contains over 50,000 clones; only one count was recorded for roughly 92% of them. The top ten clones comprise roughly 12% of the sample. Broader findings and caveats from the paper: On average, CD8+ T cells showed more expanded clones than CD4+ T cells after ivuxolimab. In the 0.1-3.0 mg/kg groups, partial responders had among the lowest normalized peripheral clonal expansion, particularly in CD8+ T cells. The antigen specificity of the peripheral T cells that underwent clonal expansion was not determined. Low levels of normalized T-cell clonal expansion were also seen in some nonresponding patients. At doses of 0.1 to 3.0 mg/kg, clonal expansion of both CD4+ and CD8+ blood T cells was observed from baseline to week 6.

The material sequenced was CD4+ or CD8+ T cells sorted from blood, taken in a trial of the OX40 agonist ivuxolimab. The receptor was derived from an adult with an advanced solid tumor such as melanoma, head and neck, liver or kidney cancer. The sequence joins TRBV11-2 to TRBJ2-7; the D segment could be TRBD1, given 5 matching bases. DNA sequence: TGTGCCAGCAGCTCTAACGCAGGGTCTACGTCCTACGAGCAGTACTTC. Its protein product is CASSSNAGSTSYEQYF.